The clone carrying this T cell receptor beta chain was observed a few times. The target antigen is unknown. This entry is derived from a study of T-cell memory formation after mild COVID-19. TCRdb independently ran MiXCR on the 5' RACE reads; one entry per CDR3 protein. There are roughly 62,000 distinct CDR3 sequences in the sample; 9% to 9.5% occur only once, and about 1.1% lies in the top ten. Study-wide findings and caveats: Whereas later expanders leaned CD4+, clones contracting day 15 to 85 showed a balanced CD4/CD8 makeup. Unconfirmed was the SARS-CoV-2 specificity of second-wave clones that peaked on day 37.

Per the germline V gene, CDR1 is KGHSH and CDR2 is LQKENI. Losses at the gene ends were 6 bases for V and 9 bases for J; bases not matched to a gene: 11. The CDR3 sequence is 15 residues long. This chain uses TRBV18 with TRBJ2-1; 10 bases line up with TRBD2. The sequenced material came from PBMCs or a T cell subset sorted from them (not recorded which). The TCR was taken from a man aged 18 to 30 who had mild COVID-19 (a few samples of this study predate the infection). Cell type and time point are not known. The CDR3 DNA is TGTGCCAGCTCTCCAACTAGCGGGGAATGGGGTGAGCAGTTCTTC. This codes for CASSPTSGEWGEQFF.